One sample yielded the 3 T cell receptor beta chains listed below, sequenced in a study of T-cell memory formation after mild COVID-19. One entry per CDR3 protein results from TCRdb running MiXCR on the 5' RACE reads. The sample holds a few hundred thousand distinct CDR3 sequences; 16% are singletons and the top ten take about 22%. Material: PBMCs or a T cell subset sorted from them (not recorded which). The receptors shown here come from a young man who had mild COVID-19 (a few samples of this study predate the infection). Cell type and time point are not known.

This clonotype has just a few counts. This chain links TRBV7-8 with TRBJ2-7, with D possibly being TRBD1 or TRBD2 (5 bases each). CDR1 and CDR2 from the germline V gene are SGHVS and FQNEAQ. The length of the CDR3 is 15 residues. Between the trimmed V and J ends, which lost 5 bases and 2 bases, there was a span of 16 bases. In nucleotides, the CDR3 is TGTGCCAGCAGCGCTGGCTTGGGGGTCGCCTACGAGCAGTACTTC. This encodes CASSAGLGVAYEQYF.

This clonotype was picked up a small number of times. This chain uses TRBV6-2 or TRBV6-3 with TRBJ1-1; D is perhaps TRBD1 (5 bases). CDR3 length: 15 residues. Trimming took 2 bases from V and 3 from J, leaving 13 bases between them. Germline-derived CDR1 and CDR2 are MNHEY and SVGEGT. The CDR3 DNA follows: TGTGCCAGCAGTTACGGCGGGGCTACGTACACTGAAGCTTTCTTT. It translates to CASSYGGATYTEAFF.

The rearrangement uses TRBV11-2 and TRBJ1-2; 8 bases align to TRBD1. The CDR3 loop spans 15 amino acids. The junction had 10 bases not matched to a gene; V was cut back by 6 bases and J by 4 bases. CDR1 and CDR2 (germline): SGHAT, FQNNGV. CDR3: CASRRPGGYGYGYTF. Written as DNA, the CDR3 is TGTGCCAGCAGGCGACCAGGGGGCTATGGCTATGGCTACACCTTC.